This T cell receptor (beta chain) was sequenced for a study of immune characterization of retroperitoneal liposarcoma. MiXCR, run by TCRdb on the PCR reads, gives a single entry per CDR3 protein. The data show some 2,800 distinct CDR3 sequences, 46% seen once. Germline V gene lookup returns CDR1 MNHNS and CDR2 SASEGT. Trimming pared 1 base from V and 6 bases from J, leaving 10 bases between. There are 15 residues in the CDR3. This clonotype originated in a male donor with retroperitoneal liposarcoma. The chain combines TRBV6-1 with TRBJ1-6; no firm D call. Sequenced sample: tumor tissue. CDR3 loop: CASSEGRVGNSPLHF. The DNA for the CDR3 is TGTGCCAGCAGTGAAGGGAGGGTTGGTAATTCACCCCTCCACTTT.